These T cell receptor beta chains were read from a single sample in a study of shared clonotypes between healthy human individuals. The data were produced by immunoSEQ multiplex PCR, yet TCRdb's version contains in-frame clones alone and is incomplete. The sample records approximately 340,000 clones, 74% being singletons. Specimen: memory CD4+ T cells sorted from blood. The receptor set was obtained from a man in his thirties or forties in good health. Each CDR3 is given with its conserved first and last residue. A D gene is named only where the DNA matches it firmly. The size of a clone is reported for some rows only, either as once, few or many, or as a class for expanded clones.

v_gene	d_gene	abundance	j_gene	CDR3nt	CDR3aa
TRBV2	TRBD1	.	TRBJ2-7	TGTGCCAGCACCGCGGACAGGGCCGCCTACGAGCAGTACTTC	CASTADRAAYEQYF
TRBV7-6	TRBD2	.	TRBJ2-1	TGTGCCAGCAGTCAAAGTAGGGCGGGAGTTCCCAATGAGCAGTTCTTC	CASSQSRAGVPNEQFF
TRBV27	.	.	TRBJ2-4	TGTGCCAGCAGCGCTCTCGGCCGTGGGGCCAAAAACATTCAGTACTTC	CASSALGRGAKNIQYF
TRBV14	.	.	TRBJ1-1	TGTGCCAGCAGCCAATCGGGGAGCACTGAAGCTTTCTTT	CASSQSGSTEAFF
TRBV7-9	TRBD2	.	TRBJ2-7	TGTGCCAGCAGCCTGGGGGTCGGGACTAGCGTCTCCTACGAGCAGTACTTC	CASSLGVGTSVSYEQYF
TRBV28	.	.	TRBJ1-1	TGTGCCAGCAGTTTATGGGGAGGGGACACTGAAGCTTTCTTT	CASSLWGGDTEAFF
TRBV10-3	.	.	TRBJ2-3	TGTGCCATCCGTAACGGGCAAACCACAGATACGCAGTATTTT	CAIRNGQTTDTQYF
TRBV7-3	TRBD2	.	TRBJ2-2	TGTGCCAGCAGCTCTTCGACTAGCGGGGGCCGCGGCACCGGGGAGCTGTTTTTT	CASSSSTSGGRGTGELFF
TRBV7-8	.	.	TRBJ1-3	TGTGCCAGCAGCCTAGGGGAGGCAAGAGGAAACACCATATATTTT	CASSLGEARGNTIYF
TRBV7-2	TRBD2	.	TRBJ2-1	TGTGCCAGCAGCTTAGCCCGGGATAGCGGGAGGGCCGGTGAGCAGTTCTTC	CASSLARDSGRAGEQFF
TRBV18	TRBD1	.	TRBJ1-2	TGTGCCAGCTACAGGGGCCGGGCCTTC	CASYRGRAF
TRBV11-3	.	.	TRBJ2-5	TGTGCCAGCAGCTTAGGAGTTCTGGGAGGCCAAGAGACCCAGTACTTC	CASSLGVLGGQETQYF
TRBV19	.	.	TRBJ1-1	TGTGCCAGTAGACCCTCCGGGACCTCGACTTTAAACACTGAAGCTTTCTTT	CASRPSGTSTLNTEAFF
TRBV19	TRBD1	.	TRBJ2-7	TGTGCCAGTAGTGCAACAGGGACAGGGGGTTCCGAGCAGTACTTC	CASSATGTGGSEQYF
TRBV7-2	.	.	TRBJ1-4	TGTGCCAGCACCTTTAGCAGGGATGATGAAAAACTGTTTTTT	CASTFSRDDEKLFF
TRBV28	.	.	TRBJ2-7	TGTGCCAGCAGTTCAACACAGATTTCCGGGAGAAACCGAGGAAACTACGAGCAGTACTTC	CASSSTQISGRNRGNYEQYF
TRBV5-1	TRBD1	.	TRBJ2-2	TGCGCCAGCAGACCGGGACAGGGGGCTTTGGGAAACACCGGGGAGCTGTTTTTT	CASRPGQGALGNTGELFF
TRBV19	TRBD2	once	TRBJ2-1	TGTGCCAGTAGTTCTCTAGCGGGAAGGAGACAACGGCAGTTCTTC	CASSSLAGRRQRQFF
TRBV5-6	.	once	TRBJ2-3	TGTGCCAGCAAGCCTCTGGGACGAAACACAGATACGCAGTATTTT	CASKPLGRNTDTQYF
TRBV5-4	TRBD2	.	TRBJ2-5	TGTGCCAGCAGCTTCCCGGGGACTAGCGGGAGGGTTCAAGAGACCCAGTACTTC	CASSFPGTSGRVQETQYF
TRBV11-3	.	.	TRBJ2-1	TGTGCCAGCAGCTTAGTTGGTGGGAGAGTCAACAATGAGCAGTTCTTC	CASSLVGGRVNNEQFF
TRBV29-1	TRBD2	.	TRBJ2-3	TGCAGCGTTGAGACACTAGCGGGAGCGTGGGATACGCAGTATTTT	CSVETLAGAWDTQYF
TRBV5-1	.	.	TRBJ2-1	TGCGCCAGCAGCTTGGGTCGTCGGAGGGGTGAGCAGTTCTTC	CASSLGRRRGEQFF
TRBV6-6	.	.	TRBJ2-5	TGTGCCAGCAGTCCCCGACAGGGAGGCGAGACCCAGTACTTC	CASSPRQGGETQYF
TRBV5-1	.	.	TRBJ1-4	TGCGCCAGCAGCGCCCAGGGAAGTGAAAAACTGTTTTTT	CASSAQGSEKLFF
TRBV5-1	.	.	TRBJ2-5	TGCGCCAGCAGCGTACAGGAGGAAGAGACCCAGTACTTC	CASSVQEEETQYF
TRBV7-2	.	.	TRBJ2-4	TGTGCCAGCAGCTTAGTGGGCTCAGCCAAAAACATTCAGTACTTC	CASSLVGSAKNIQYF
TRBV7-2	.	.	TRBJ2-3	TGTGCCAGCAGCTTACAGGGCTGGAGCACAGATACGCAGTATTTT	CASSLQGWSTDTQYF
TRBV10-3	TRBD1	.	TRBJ2-2	TGTGCCATCACCGAGGACAGGGCAGACACCGGGGAGCTGTTTTTT	CAITEDRADTGELFF
TRBV5-1	TRBD1	.	TRBJ1-2	TGCGCCAGCAGCCTTGGACAGGCGGGCCATGGCTACACCTTC	CASSLGQAGHGYTF
TRBV2	TRBD1	.	TRBJ1-2	TGTGCCAGCAGTTATGACAGGGGGCAAATCGGGTATGGCTACACCTTC	CASSYDRGQIGYGYTF
TRBV9	.	.	TRBJ2-2	TGTGCCAGCAGCCCAAGAAGGCAGGGTTGGCCCCCCACCGGGGAGCTGTTTTTT	CASSPRRQGWPPTGELFF
TRBV7-9	.	.	TRBJ2-5	TGTGCCAGCAGCCACGGGGAGGCGGGTTCCCAAGAGACCCAGTACTTC	CASSHGEAGSQETQYF
TRBV27	TRBD2	.	TRBJ2-3	TGTGCCAGCAGTTTCTCTCTAGCGGGGCTGAGCACAGATACGCAGTATTTT	CASSFSLAGLSTDTQYF
TRBV23-1	.	.	TRBJ2-5	TGCGCCAGCAACCCCCGGACAGTCCAAGAGACCCAGTACTTC	CASNPRTVQETQYF
TRBV20-1	.	few	TRBJ1-5	TGCAGTGCTAGATACAGACAGCCCCAGCATTTT	CSARYRQPQHF
TRBV28	TRBD1	.	TRBJ1-2	TGTGCCAGCAGTTTTTACGGGACAGGGGGTGGCTACACCTTC	CASSFYGTGGGYTF
TRBV9	TRBD2	few	TRBJ2-5	TGTGCCAGCAGCGCCCTCATAGCGGGAGGACGACAAGAGACCCAGTACTTC	CASSALIAGGRQETQYF
TRBV11-2	.	.	TRBJ2-7	TGTGCCAGCAGCTTTGATCCTAGCTACGAGCAGTACTTC	CASSFDPSYEQYF
TRBV5-1	.	.	TRBJ2-5	TGCGCCAGCTGCTCAGGGGATTCAGAGACCCAGTACTTC	CASCSGDSETQYF
TRBV2	.	many	TRBJ1-2	TGTGCCAGCAGCTCCGAGGGCCGGGCCGGTGGCTACACCTTC	CASSSEGRAGGYTF
TRBV2	TRBD2	.	TRBJ2-4	TGTGCCAGCAACCCAACGGGGGGGCCTTCGGTTCGATCCAAAAACATTCAGTACTTC	CASNPTGGPSVRSKNIQYF
TRBV5-1	.	.	TRBJ2-5	TGCGCCAGCAGCTTCCTAGCTGGGGGTAAGGAGACCCAGTACTTC	CASSFLAGGKETQYF
TRBV19	.	.	TRBJ2-5	TGTGCCAGTAGCCCTATTGACAGGCAAGAGACCCAGTACTTC	CASSPIDRQETQYF
TRBV29-1	.	.	TRBJ2-5	TGCAGCGTTGAACCCTGGGATCAAGAGACCCAGTACTTC	CSVEPWDQETQYF
TRBV5-4	TRBD1	.	TRBJ2-7	TGTGCCAGCAGCTTGCAGTCGGGACAGGGAACCTACGAGCAGTACTTC	CASSLQSGQGTYEQYF
TRBV2	.	few	TRBJ1-1	TGTGCCAGCAGTGAAAATAGACAAACCAACACTGAAGCTTTCTTT	CASSENRQTNTEAFF
TRBV5-4	TRBD2	.	TRBJ2-1	TGTGCCAGCAGCTTCCCCCTAGCGGACAATGAGCAGTTCTTC	CASSFPLADNEQFF
TRBV5-5	.	.	TRBJ2-5	TGTGCCAGCAGCTTGGGCCCGAGACAGGACCAAGAGACCCAGTACTTC	CASSLGPRQDQETQYF
TRBV29-1	TRBD1	.	TRBJ1-1	TGCAGCGTTTTCGGACAGGTACGGATCGGCACTGAAGCTTTCTTT	CSVFGQVRIGTEAFF
TRBV5-6	.	.	TRBJ1-1	TGTGCCAGCAGCTTTCTGGGAAAGGACACTGAAGCTTTCTTT	CASSFLGKDTEAFF
TRBV2	.	.	TRBJ1-5	TGTGCCAGCAGTCTTTATAGCAATCAGCCCCAGCATTTT	CASSLYSNQPQHF
TRBV6-5	TRBD1	.	TRBJ1-1	TGTGCCAGCATCCACAGGGGTAACACTGAAGCTTTCTTT	CASIHRGNTEAFF
TRBV27	.	few	TRBJ2-2	TGTGCCAGCAGTTTCTTCGGGGCAGGGGGGATACGGACCGGGGAGCTGTTTTTT	CASSFFGAGGIRTGELFF
TRBV2	.	.	TRBJ1-1	TGTGCCAGCATAAATACCCGCCGGGAGATAAAGAACACTGAAGCTTTCTTT	CASINTRREIKNTEAFF
TRBV9	.	.	TRBJ2-1	TGTGCCAGCAGCGCCCTGACCGACTACAATGAGCAGTTCTTC	CASSALTDYNEQFF
TRBV30	TRBD1	once	TRBJ2-7	TGTGCCTGGAGTGACGGGACAGGAAGATACGAGCAGTACTTC	CAWSDGTGRYEQYF
TRBV10-3	TRBD2	.	TRBJ2-3	TGTGCCATCAGGGGACTAGCGGTCACAGATACGCAGTATTTT	CAIRGLAVTDTQYF
TRBV7-6	.	.	TRBJ2-5	TGTGCCAGCAGGACTCCGGGGCTATTGGAGACCCAGTACTTC	CASRTPGLLETQYF